This is a list of T cell receptor beta chains from one sample in a study of T cells in localized non-small cell lung cancer. The data were produced by immunoSEQ multiplex PCR, yet TCRdb's version contains in-frame clones alone and is incomplete. The repertoire holds approximately 1,400 clones, with about a fifth as singletons. The sequencing used lung tumor tissue, collected before any cancer treatment. These receptors were obtained from a man aged 40-75 years with stage III squamous cell lung carcinoma. Both conserved end residues are part of each CDR3. Each record gives: CDR3 DNA, CDR3 protein, clone size, J gene, D gene, V gene. A D gene is named only where the DNA matches it firmly. Size is omitted from some rows. Given values are once, few, many or a class for expanded clones.

cdr3_nt: TGTGCCAGTAGTGGGGGTCGCACAGATACGCAGTATTTT
cdr3_aa: CASSGGRTDTQYF
clone_size: few
j_call: TRBJ2-3
d_call: -
v_call: TRBV19

cdr3_nt: TGTGCCAGTAGGCCGTTGGCGGGACAGGGAGGTGGTGGGGCCAACGTCCTGACTTTC
cdr3_aa: CASRPLAGQGGGGANVLTF
clone_size: -
j_call: TRBJ2-6
d_call: TRBD1
v_call: TRBV19

cdr3_nt: TGTGCCAGTAGAAACATCCAAGGGACTGAAGCTTTCTTT
cdr3_aa: CASRNIQGTEAFF
clone_size: -
j_call: TRBJ1-1
d_call: -
v_call: TRBV19

cdr3_nt: TGCGCCAGCAGCGGGCCTCTAGCGGCCGTCTCTGGGGCCAACGTCCTGACTTTC
cdr3_aa: CASSGPLAAVSGANVLTF
clone_size: -
j_call: TRBJ2-6
d_call: TRBD2
v_call: TRBV5-1

cdr3_nt: TGTGCCAGCAGCGCTGACCCGGACAGATACAATCAGCCCCAGCATTTT
cdr3_aa: CASSADPDRYNQPQHF
clone_size: -
j_call: TRBJ1-5
d_call: -
v_call: TRBV9

cdr3_nt: TGTGCCATCAGTGAGTCGATCCCAAGACAGGGAAGCTACGAGCAGTACTTC
cdr3_aa: CAISESIPRQGSYEQYF
clone_size: large
j_call: TRBJ2-7
d_call: TRBD1
v_call: TRBV10-3

cdr3_nt: TGTGCCAGCTCCCCAGGGACAGGGGACACCGGGGAGCTGTTTTTT
cdr3_aa: CASSPGTGDTGELFF
clone_size: -
j_call: TRBJ2-2
d_call: TRBD1
v_call: TRBV18

cdr3_nt: TGTGCCAGCTCACCAGACGGGGGCGGAAACTATGGCTACACCTTC
cdr3_aa: CASSPDGGGNYGYTF
clone_size: few
j_call: TRBJ1-2
d_call: -
v_call: TRBV18

cdr3_nt: TGCAGCGTTATCGGAGGGCCCATCAACGCCAACAACTATGGCTACACCTTC
cdr3_aa: CSVIGGPINANNYGYTF
clone_size: -
j_call: TRBJ1-2
d_call: -
v_call: TRBV29-1

cdr3_nt: TGTGCCAGCAGCTTAGACGTGGGGACAGCGAACACTGAAGCTTTCTTT
cdr3_aa: CASSLDVGTANTEAFF
clone_size: -
j_call: TRBJ1-1
d_call: TRBD1
v_call: TRBV11-3

cdr3_nt: TGTGCCAGTAGTTCCCTAGCCGGGAGCTCCTACAATGAGCAGTTCTTC
cdr3_aa: CASSSLAGSSYNEQFF
clone_size: few
j_call: TRBJ2-1
d_call: -
v_call: TRBV19

cdr3_nt: TGTGCCAGCAAAGGGACAGGGCGAGATAACTATGGCTACACCTTC
cdr3_aa: CASKGTGRDNYGYTF
clone_size: few
j_call: TRBJ1-2
d_call: TRBD1
v_call: TRBV6-8

cdr3_nt: TGTGCCAGCAGTCTCCAAGGGACAGGGGTCTCGGAGCAGTACTTC
cdr3_aa: CASSLQGTGVSEQYF
clone_size: -
j_call: TRBJ2-7
d_call: TRBD1
v_call: TRBV6-8

cdr3_nt: TGTGCCAGCAGTGTAAGATTCAACACCGGGGAGCTGTTTTTT
cdr3_aa: CASSVRFNTGELFF
clone_size: few
j_call: TRBJ2-2
d_call: -
v_call: TRBV9

cdr3_nt: TGTGCCAGCAGCTTAGCCGGGACAGGTGTCGAAAAACTGTTTTTT
cdr3_aa: CASSLAGTGVEKLFF
clone_size: few
j_call: TRBJ1-4
d_call: TRBD1
v_call: TRBV7-6

cdr3_nt: TGCGCCAGCAGCCCACATCAGGGGGATGAAATTGAAAAACTGTTTTTT
cdr3_aa: CASSPHQGDEIEKLFF
clone_size: -
j_call: TRBJ1-4
d_call: TRBD1
v_call: TRBV5-1

cdr3_nt: TGTGCCACCAGCAGAGATTCAGAGCGGGGACGCACAGATACGCAGTATTTT
cdr3_aa: CATSRDSERGRTDTQYF
clone_size: few
j_call: TRBJ2-3
d_call: TRBD2
v_call: TRBV15

cdr3_nt: TGTGCCAGCAGCTTATACGGGGGGGACACCGGGGAGCTGTTTTTT
cdr3_aa: CASSLYGGDTGELFF
clone_size: few
j_call: TRBJ2-2
d_call: TRBD2
v_call: TRBV11-3

cdr3_nt: TGTGCCAGCAGCTTAGGAGGGAGTTTCTATAGTGAACAGTTCTTC
cdr3_aa: CASSLGGSFYSEQFF
clone_size: few
j_call: TRBJ2-1
d_call: -
v_call: TRBV11-3

cdr3_nt: TGTGCCAGCAGCTTTCGCGGGAACTCCTACAATGAGCAGTTCTTC
cdr3_aa: CASSFRGNSYNEQFF
clone_size: medium-sized
j_call: TRBJ2-1
d_call: -
v_call: TRBV11-3

cdr3_nt: TGTGCCAGCAGCTTATACGTGTACGCGCAGGCCTCTGGAAACACCATATATTTT
cdr3_aa: CASSLYVYAQASGNTIYF
clone_size: medium-sized
j_call: TRBJ1-3
d_call: -
v_call: TRBV11-3

cdr3_nt: TGCGCCAGCAGCTTGGGACCAACAGGGGGTTCTAATGAAAAACTGTTTTTT
cdr3_aa: CASSLGPTGGSNEKLFF
clone_size: -
j_call: TRBJ1-4
d_call: TRBD1
v_call: TRBV5-1

cdr3_nt: TGTGCCAGCTCACCGAACAGGGGCTCCTACAATGAGCAGTTCTTC
cdr3_aa: CASSPNRGSYNEQFF
clone_size: -
j_call: TRBJ2-1
d_call: TRBD1
v_call: TRBV18

cdr3_nt: TGTGCCAGCAGCCTACAGGGAACTAACTATGGCTACACCTTC
cdr3_aa: CASSLQGTNYGYTF
clone_size: -
j_call: TRBJ1-2
d_call: -
v_call: TRBV9

cdr3_nt: TGTGCCAGCAGTGAGGTGTCAGGCAATCAGCCCCAGCATTTT
cdr3_aa: CASSEVSGNQPQHF
clone_size: -
j_call: TRBJ1-5
d_call: -
v_call: TRBV6-8

cdr3_nt: TGCGCCAGCGGAAGACAGGGGGCGGTCAATGAGCAGTTCTTC
cdr3_aa: CASGRQGAVNEQFF
clone_size: -
j_call: TRBJ2-1
d_call: TRBD1
v_call: TRBV5-1

cdr3_nt: TGTGCCAGCAGTGGGAGCGGGGGGGCAGATGGGACCCAGTACTTC
cdr3_aa: CASSGSGGADGTQYF
clone_size: medium-sized
j_call: TRBJ2-5
d_call: TRBD2
v_call: TRBV6-8

cdr3_nt: TGTGCCAGCAGCCCCTCGTTTGGACGGGAATACAATGAGCAGTTCTTC
cdr3_aa: CASSPSFGREYNEQFF
clone_size: few
j_call: TRBJ2-1
d_call: -
v_call: TRBV11-3

cdr3_nt: TGTGCCAGCGAGGACAGGGGGAATGAAAAACTGTTTTTT
cdr3_aa: CASEDRGNEKLFF
clone_size: few
j_call: TRBJ1-4
d_call: TRBD1
v_call: TRBV9

cdr3_nt: TGTGCCAGCTCACTCAAGGCAGGGATGAACACTGAAGCTTTCTTT
cdr3_aa: CASSLKAGMNTEAFF
clone_size: -
j_call: TRBJ1-1
d_call: -
v_call: TRBV18

cdr3_nt: TGTGCCAGCAAACTAGACTACAGGGGGCTAACTGAAGCTTTCTTT
cdr3_aa: CASKLDYRGLTEAFF
clone_size: few
j_call: TRBJ1-1
d_call: TRBD1
v_call: TRBV19

cdr3_nt: TGTGCCAGCAGTTACTCGTCAGGGGGGAATCAGCCCCAGCATTTT
cdr3_aa: CASSYSSGGNQPQHF
clone_size: few
j_call: TRBJ1-5
d_call: TRBD1
v_call: TRBV6-8

cdr3_nt: TGTGCCAGCACCAAATGGGGAGGAAACGGGAGGATTGACGAGCAGTACTTC
cdr3_aa: CASTKWGGNGRIDEQYF
clone_size: medium-sized
j_call: TRBJ2-7
d_call: TRBD2
v_call: TRBV11-3

cdr3_nt: TGCGCCAGCAGCCCTGCGGTCGGCGGGCAAGAGACCCAGTACTTC
cdr3_aa: CASSPAVGGQETQYF
clone_size: few
j_call: TRBJ2-5
d_call: -
v_call: TRBV5-1

cdr3_nt: TGTGCCAGCACCTCCCTGGGGAACGCTTCACCCCTCCACTTT
cdr3_aa: CASTSLGNASPLHF
clone_size: few
j_call: TRBJ1-6
d_call: -
v_call: TRBV9

cdr3_nt: TGTGCCAGCAGTTACCCCAGAGGGGCTGGAACCGGGGAGCTGTTTTTT
cdr3_aa: CASSYPRGAGTGELFF
clone_size: -
j_call: TRBJ2-2
d_call: -
v_call: TRBV6-8

cdr3_nt: TGTGCCAGTAGTATAGATGAGCGGACTGAAGCTTTCTTT
cdr3_aa: CASSIDERTEAFF
clone_size: -
j_call: TRBJ1-1
d_call: -
v_call: TRBV19

cdr3_nt: TGTGCCAGCAGCGTCAGGGGGAGGGCCTACGAGCAGTACTTC
cdr3_aa: CASSVRGRAYEQYF
clone_size: -
j_call: TRBJ2-7
d_call: -
v_call: TRBV6-8

cdr3_nt: TGTGCCAGCAGCTTCCCCGGGGACCCCTACGAGCAGTACTTC
cdr3_aa: CASSFPGDPYEQYF
clone_size: few
j_call: TRBJ2-7
d_call: -
v_call: TRBV7-2

cdr3_nt: TGTGCCAGCAGCTTAGGACTAGCGCCTACCTACGAGCAGTACTTC
cdr3_aa: CASSLGLAPTYEQYF
clone_size: few
j_call: TRBJ2-7
d_call: TRBD2
v_call: TRBV11-3

cdr3_nt: TGTGCCAGCAGTTACGACGGATACACTGAAGCTTTCTTT
cdr3_aa: CASSYDGYTEAFF
clone_size: medium-sized
j_call: TRBJ1-1
d_call: -
v_call: TRBV6-8

cdr3_nt: TGTGCCACCACAGGGGGGCAGAACTACGAGCAGTACTTC
cdr3_aa: CATTGGQNYEQYF
clone_size: few
j_call: TRBJ2-7
d_call: TRBD1
v_call: TRBV6-8

cdr3_nt: TGTGCCAGTGGACCGACAGGGCTCCTCTATGGCTACACCTTC
cdr3_aa: CASGPTGLLYGYTF
clone_size: -
j_call: TRBJ1-2
d_call: TRBD1
v_call: TRBV19

cdr3_nt: TGTGCCAGCTCACCACCGTCTAACAGGGGCTACGAGCAGTACTTC
cdr3_aa: CASSPPSNRGYEQYF
clone_size: -
j_call: TRBJ2-7
d_call: TRBD1
v_call: TRBV18

cdr3_nt: TGTGCCAGCAGCTTAAATATCAGGGGTGGTTCAGATACGCAGTATTTT
cdr3_aa: CASSLNIRGGSDTQYF
clone_size: medium-sized
j_call: TRBJ2-3
d_call: -
v_call: TRBV7-1

cdr3_nt: TGTGCCAGCAGTCCGGGACAGTTCATGAACACTGAAGCTTTCTTT
cdr3_aa: CASSPGQFMNTEAFF
clone_size: medium-sized
j_call: TRBJ1-1
d_call: TRBD1
v_call: TRBV6-8

cdr3_nt: TGTGCCAGCTCGACCAGCAGCACAGATACGCAGTATTTT
cdr3_aa: CASSTSSTDTQYF
clone_size: once
j_call: TRBJ2-3
d_call: -
v_call: TRBV18

cdr3_nt: TGTGCCACCAGCCTAGGAGACGGGAATTACAATCAGCCCCAGCATTTT
cdr3_aa: CATSLGDGNYNQPQHF
clone_size: -
j_call: TRBJ1-5
d_call: -
v_call: TRBV15

cdr3_nt: TGTGCCAGCTCACCATGGGTGGAGACCCAGTACTTC
cdr3_aa: CASSPWVETQYF
clone_size: large
j_call: TRBJ2-5
d_call: -
v_call: TRBV18

cdr3_nt: TGTGCCAGCTCACCAGGTCCGGGCATAAATGAAAAACTGTTTTTT
cdr3_aa: CASSPGPGINEKLFF
clone_size: few
j_call: TRBJ1-4
d_call: -
v_call: TRBV18

cdr3_nt: TGTGCCAGTAGTTGGACTAGCGAGATTTCCTACGAGCAGTACTTC
cdr3_aa: CASSWTSEISYEQYF
clone_size: -
j_call: TRBJ2-7
d_call: TRBD2
v_call: TRBV19

cdr3_nt: TGTGCCAGCAGCCCGGGGAGAACTAATGAAAAACTGTTTTTT
cdr3_aa: CASSPGRTNEKLFF
clone_size: -
j_call: TRBJ1-4
d_call: -
v_call: TRBV11-3

cdr3_nt: TGTGCCAGCAGCGGGAGGGGACAGGGGGCCTCCTTCTATGGCTACACCTTC
cdr3_aa: CASSGRGQGASFYGYTF
clone_size: medium-sized
j_call: TRBJ1-2
d_call: TRBD1
v_call: TRBV11-3

cdr3_nt: TGTGCCATCAGCCGACAGGGGGCAGGCAATCAGCCCCAGCATTTT
cdr3_aa: CAISRQGAGNQPQHF
clone_size: -
j_call: TRBJ1-5
d_call: TRBD1
v_call: TRBV6-8